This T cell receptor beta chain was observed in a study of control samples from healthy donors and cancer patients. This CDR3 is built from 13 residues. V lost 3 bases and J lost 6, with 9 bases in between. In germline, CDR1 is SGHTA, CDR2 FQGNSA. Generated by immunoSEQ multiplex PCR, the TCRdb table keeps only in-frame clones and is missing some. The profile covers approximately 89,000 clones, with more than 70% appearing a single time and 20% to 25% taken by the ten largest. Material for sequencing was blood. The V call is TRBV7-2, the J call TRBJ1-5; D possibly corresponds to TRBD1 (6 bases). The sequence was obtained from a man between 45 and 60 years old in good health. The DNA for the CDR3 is TGTGCCAGCAGCTTCAAGGGGGGTCAGCCCCAGCATTTT. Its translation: CASSFKGGQPQHF. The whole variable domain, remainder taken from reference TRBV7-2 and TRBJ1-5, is GAGVSQSPSNKVTEKGKDVELRCDPISGHTALYWYRQSLGQGLEFLIYFQGNSAPDKSGLPSDRFSAERTGGSVSTLTIQRTQQEDSAVYLCASSFKGGQPQHFGDGTRLSIL.